Below are 15 T cell receptor beta chains sequenced from a single sample in a study of T cell repertoires in cytomegalovirus infection (dated by TCRdb to the late 2010s). The instrument was an Illumina HiSeq 1500. TCRdb reanalyzed the raw reads on its own, using fastp at Q25 for trimming and MiXCR for clone calling, and kept in-frame beta chains. Each record represents a unique CDR3 protein, reported with the most common genes and DNA among its rows. The sample table holds 500,000 to 600,000 distinct CDR3 sequences, of which 16% were seen once. In total, the top ten clones hold approximately 24% of the sample. The sequencing input was CD8+ T cells from PBMCs. The receptors shown here come from a human donor in good health (CMV status not recorded). Some clones in this sample may be carry-over from other donors' samples.

To note about this clonotype: Since the CDR3 does not end with the conserved phenylalanine or tryptophan, this likely comes from a read error. V gene TRBV19 combines with J gene TRBJ2-1; D may be TRBD1 (6 bases). The CDR3 totals 15 residues. V dropped 6 bases and J dropped 0 bases, with 12 bases sitting between them. Germline CDR1 is LNHDA and CDR2 is SQIVND (reference sequence). The CDR3 here is CASRNRDNSYNEQFL. CDR3 DNA sequence: TGTGCCAGTAGAAACCGGGACAACTCCTACAATGAGCAGTTCTTA.

This clonotype occurred a few times. The rearrangement links TRBV20-1 to TRBJ2-3, with D tentatively TRBD1 (5 bases). The CDR3 runs to 13 residues. Germline V CDR1 and CDR2: DFQATT, SNEGSKA (reference sequence). With 1 base removed from V and 6 bases from J, the gap between germline ends came to 11 bases. The CDR3 bases are TGCAGTGCTAGAGGACAGAATGAGGATACGCAGTATTTT. Translated, it gives CSARGQNEDTQYF.

The J gene is TRBJ2-3, the V gene TRBV3-1; no reliable D call. This CDR3 has 14 amino acids. CDR1 is LGHDT and CDR2 is YNNKEL in the germline V gene (reference sequence). V was shortened by 0 bases and J by 6 bases, with 10 bases between the two germline ends. In nucleotides, the CDR3 is TGTGCCAGCAGCCAAGAAGGCGAATTTGATACGCAGTATTTT. It specifies CASSQEGEFDTQYF.

CDR3 amino acids: CASSLSEGYSNQPQHF. The CDR3 DNA is TGTGCCAGCAGTTTATCGGAGGGCTATAGCAATCAGCCCCAGCATTTT. The V call is TRBV28, the J call TRBJ1-5; D ambiguous. Germline V CDR1 and CDR2: MDHEN, SYDVKM. The V end lost 1 base, the J end lost 0 bases, and 10 bases lay between the germline ends. The CDR3 has 16 amino acids.

The gene calls are TRBV11-3 and TRBJ1-1; 7 bases are a match to TRBD1. The CDR3 has 13 residues. Germline V lookup: CDR1 SGHNT, CDR2 YENEEA. J gave up 4 bases and V 7 bases, and 6 bases lay outside the gene matches. Written as DNA, the CDR3 is TGTGCCAGCAACCCGGGACAGAGCACTGAAGCTTTCTTT. This codes for CASNPGQSTEAFF.

There are many counts of this clonotype. This chain uses TRBV7-8 with TRBJ2-3; 7 bases are shared with TRBD2. Germline-derived CDR1 and CDR2 are SGHVS and FQNEAQ. Losses at the gene ends were 2 bases for V and 6 bases for J; bases not matched to a gene: 11. CDR3 length equals 16 residues. DNA for the CDR3: TGTGCCAGCAGCTTATTGGGGGACTACCCCAGGGATACGCAGTATTTT. Its translation: CASSLLGDYPRDTQYF.

Comment on this clonotype: This may come from a read error, since a much larger clone is one base off. The chain uses TRBV7-6 and TRBJ2-1; maybe TRBD2 (6 bases). Deletions cut 2 bases from V and 10 bases from J, with 18 bases between. This CDR3 spans 15 amino acids. Germline V gives CDR1 SGHVS, CDR2 FNYEAQ. The CDR3 protein is CASSLIRADREEQFF. The DNA of the CDR3 is TGTGCCAGCAGCTTAATTAGGGCAGACCGGGAGGAGCAGTTCTTC.

A few counts support this clonotype. V is TRBV11-2 and J is TRBJ2-2; D ambiguous. There are 15 residues in the CDR3. CDR1 SGHAT and CDR2 FQNNGV come from the germline V gene. Trimming removed 6 bases from V and 5 bases from J, with 16 bases in between. DNA of the CDR3: TGTGCCAGCAGAGCAAGTTCGCCCGGTACCGGGGAGCTGTTTTTT. Residues: CASRASSPGTGELFF.

A few counts support this clonotype. CDR3 in DNA: TGCGCCAGCAGCCTCTTTAGCGGAGGCTCCTACGAGCAGTACTTC. It encodes CASSLFSGGSYEQYF. The chain links TRBV4-1 to TRBJ2-7, with a weak D call TRBD2 (6 bases). The CDR3 consists of 15 residues. Germline V gene data show CDR1 as MGHRA and CDR2 as YSYEKL. V was cut by 4 bases and J by 0 bases, with 13 bases left in between.

This clonotype was observed at least ten times. V gene TRBV15 combines with J gene TRBJ2-4, with a weak D call TRBD2 (5 bases). Trimming took off 0 bases at V and 3 bases at J, with 12 bases between the two ends. The germline CDR1 and CDR2 sequences are LNHNV and YYDKDF (reference sequence). The CDR3 runs to 16 residues. CDR3 sequence (DNA): TGTGCCACCAGCAGAGATCGAGCGACTAACAAAAACATTCAGTACTTC. Residues: CATSRDRATNKNIQYF.

This clonotype showed up just a few times. CDR3 region: CSARTRDRDGYGYTF. In nucleotides, the CDR3 is TGCAGTGCTAGGACGAGAGATCGGGATGGCTATGGCTACACCTTC. V usage is TRBV20-1 and J usage is TRBJ1-2, with D unresolved. Trimming removed 3 bases from V and 4 bases from J, with 18 bases in between. The germline V gene encodes CDR1 DFQATT and CDR2 SNEGSKA (reference sequence). This CDR3 has 15 residues.

The CDR3 protein is CASSRQGWYGYTF. The CDR3 DNA reads as TGTGCCAGTAGTAGACAGGGTTGGTATGGCTACACCTTC. This chain connects TRBV19 to TRBJ1-2; the match to TRBD1 covers 7 bases. Germline trimming cut 4 bases from V and 5 bases from J; bases unmatched to any gene: 4. Germline assignment: CDR1 LNHDA and CDR2 SQIVND (reference sequence). The CDR3 covers 13 residues.

V gene TRBV27 combines with J gene TRBJ1-1, with unresolved D. CDR1 is MNHEY, CDR2 SMNVEV, per germline (reference sequence). Trimming stripped 11 bases from V and 6 bases from J, with 16 bases between. The CDR3 loop spans 12 amino acids. The CDR3 protein is CAAGDLGSEAFF. Written as DNA, the CDR3 is TGTGCCGCCGGCGACCTGGGATCTGAAGCTTTCTTT.

This clonotype has just a few counts. The V gene is TRBV27, the J gene TRBJ1-2; 7 nucleotides agree with TRBD1. The CDR3 consists of 15 residues. The germline V gene encodes CDR1 MNHEY and CDR2 SMNVEV (reference sequence). V lost 6 bases to trimming and J lost 0 bases; unmatched junction nucleotides: 7. The CDR3 region has the DNA TGTGCCAGCAGCCAAGGGGACAGCGCTAACTATGGCTACACCTTC. It specifies CASSQGDSANYGYTF.

The chain uses TRBV2 and TRBJ1-5, with D uncertain. The ends were cut back, 2 bases at V and 2 bases at J, with 10 bases in the middle. The CDR3 totals 15 residues. Germline assignment: CDR1 SNHLY and CDR2 FYNNEI. CDR3 DNA: TGTGCCAGCAGTGAATCATACGGGGGCAATCAGCCCCAGCATTTT. Amino acids: CASSESYGGNQPQHF.